The entry below describes one T cell receptor (beta chain). Its antigen remains unidentified. CDR3 length: 13 amino acids. Per the germline V gene, CDR1 is SEHNR and CDR2 is FQNEAQ (reference sequence). V was clipped by 0 bases and J by 2 bases, with 3 bases between them. These data are taken from a study of STAT5B mutations in CD4+ large granular lymphocyte leukemia. Study findings and constraints: Compared with healthy controls (2/35), patient top clones favored TRBV06 (8/27).

The data were produced by immunoSEQ multiplex PCR, yet TCRdb's version contains in-frame clones alone and is incomplete. The data show fewer than 50,000 clones, with about four fifths seen just once and 0.55% held by the top ten. V usage is TRBV7-9 and J usage is TRBJ2-3; unclear D gene. Sequencing was done on a sample of CD4+ T cells from blood buffy coats. This receptor was obtained from a human donor in good health. For the CDR3, the DNA is TGTGCCAGCAGCTTAGCGCCCACAGATACGCAGTATTTT. Protein product: CASSLAPTDTQYF.